The next 18 T cell receptor beta chains were all read from a single sample in a study of beta chain features in type 1 diabetes. TCRB transcripts that were expressed got sequenced, as all of the isolated RNA had been reverse transcribed. TCRdb's copy holds only in-frame clones and misses some; the assay was immunoSEQ multiplex PCR. The sample has about 45,000 clones; over 50% are singletons. Material: Tregs from blood. These receptors originate from a woman aged 18-29 years in good health.

This clone was seen more than once but under ten times. The gene calls are TRBV9 and TRBJ2-7, with a weak D call TRBD1 (7 bases). V lost 4 bases and J 2 bases, leaving 13 bases between the germline ends. Germline V gene data show CDR1 as SGDLS and CDR2 as YYNGEE. The CDR3 totals 14 residues. As DNA, the CDR3 is TGTGCCAGCAGCCGAGGGGGGACAGCCTACGAGCAGTACTTC. The encoded protein is CASSRGGTAYEQYF.

The chain couples TRBV28 to TRBJ2-3; D remains ambiguous. Germline lookup yields CDR1 MDHEN and CDR2 SYDVKM. The V end was cut by 2 bases, the J end by 5 bases, with 8 bases between. The CDR3 length is 13 residues. The DNA for the CDR3 is TGTGCCAGCAGTTTAGCGGCCGGAGATACGCAGTATTTT. Protein: CASSLAAGDTQYF.

This chain joins TRBV7-6 and TRBJ2-3; no reliable D call. The CDR3 has 13 residues. The germline CDR1 and CDR2 sequences are SGHVS and FNYEAQ. V lost 1 base to trimming and J lost 4 bases, with 6 bases between them. CDR3 nucleotide sequence: TGTGCCAGCAGCTTAGGTGCAGCAGATACGCAGTATTTT. Protein sequence: CASSLGAADTQYF.

The chain couples TRBV19 to TRBJ2-1, with 7 nucleotides matching TRBD1. Germline CDR1 is LNHDA and CDR2 is SQIVND (reference sequence). CDR3 length: 13 residues. The trim removed 0 bases at V and 15 bases at J, leaving 8 bases unmatched. The CDR3 spells CASSIEKGTVVFF. CDR3 bases: TGTGCCAGTAGTATAGAGAAGGGGACAGTAGTGTTCTTC.

Only a few counts were recorded for this clone. The chain joins TRBV7-2 to TRBJ2-1, with TRBD1 matching over 10 bases. CDR3 length: 13 amino acids. With V trimmed by 7 bases and J by 8 bases, 5 bases remained unmatched. Germline CDR1 is SGHTA and CDR2 is FQGNSA. In DNA, the CDR3 is TGTGCCAGCATGGGGACAGGGGTCGATGAGCAGTTCTTC. This translates into CASMGTGVDEQFF.

In its sample, this clone was seen once. The chain combines TRBV2 with TRBJ2-7, with 9 bases lining up with TRBD2. Germline lookup yields CDR1 SNHLY and CDR2 FYNNEI. The length of the CDR3 is 15 residues. Trimming removed 6 bases from V and 1 base from J; junction bases left unmatched: 7. In nucleotides, the CDR3 is TGTGCCAGCAGCCCCAGCAGCGGGAGGTCCTACGAGCAGTACTTC. The encoded protein is CASSPSSGRSYEQYF.

The table lists this clone with a few counts. The V call is TRBV11-2, the J call TRBJ2-5; tentative D call: TRBD2 (6 bases). The length of the CDR3 is 13 residues. Trimming removed 1 base from V and 5 bases from J, with 8 bases in between. Germline loops: CDR1 SGHAT, CDR2 FQNNGV. For the CDR3, the DNA is TGTGCCAGCAGCTTAGCCGGAGGGGAGACCCAGTACTTC. The encoded protein is CASSLAGGETQYF.

The V and J genes are TRBV28 and TRBJ2-1; 12 bases fit TRBD2. V trimming: 3 bases; J trimming: 8 bases; junction bases outside the gene matches: 5. Germline V gene data show CDR1 as MDHEN and CDR2 as SYDVKM. The CDR3 covers 15 residues. The DNA of the CDR3 is TGTGCCAGCAGTTTGATAACTAGCGGGAGGCATGAGCAGTTCTTC. As protein: CASSLITSGRHEQFF.

The gene calls are TRBV30 and TRBJ1-4; a possible D gene is TRBD1 (5 bases). This CDR3 region has 17 residues. Germline CDR1 reads GTSNPN; CDR2 reads SVGIG (reference sequence). The ends were cut back, 0 bases at V and 5 bases at J, with 19 bases in the middle. In nucleotides, the CDR3 is TGTGCCTGGAGTGTGGGATTGACAGAGACATTCAATGAAAAACTGTTTTTT. It translates to CAWSVGLTETFNEKLFF.

This clone was seen once. The V call is TRBV7-3, the J call TRBJ1-1; no clear D. CDR3 length: 12 residues. Germline-derived CDR1 and CDR2 are SGHTA and FQGTGA. The V end was cut by 4 bases, the J end by 8 bases, with 11 bases between. Here the CDR3 DNA reads TGTGCCAGCAGCTCTCCGGGTACGGAAGCTTTCTTT. Protein product: CASSSPGTEAFF.

This clone was recorded a few times. The chain links TRBV7-2 to TRBJ2-2; 7 nucleotides agree with TRBD2. V trimming: 3 bases; J trimming: 13 bases; junction bases outside the gene matches: 14. This CDR3 is built from 15 residues. From germline, CDR1 is SGHTA and CDR2 FQGNSA. The chain's CDR3 is CASSFAGTPGEGLFF. DNA for the CDR3: TGTGCCAGCAGCTTCGCCGGGACGCCTGGGGAGGGGCTGTTTTTT.

The rearrangement links TRBV7-8 to TRBJ1-1; TRBD1 agrees at 11 bases. The CDR3 runs to 14 residues. After removal of 4 bases from V and 6 bases from J, the junction contained 4 bases not matched to a gene. CDR1 is SGHVS and CDR2 is FQNEAQ in the germline V gene. The CDR3 loop is CASSSRDRGAEAFF. Here the CDR3 DNA reads TGTGCCAGCAGCTCCCGGGACAGGGGGGCTGAAGCTTTCTTT.

The chain links TRBV30 to TRBJ2-1; 13 positions agree with TRBD2. Germline V gene lookup returns CDR1 GTSNPN and CDR2 SVGIG (reference sequence). The V and J ends lost 0 bases and 4 bases, in that order; junction bases with no gene match: 3. This CDR3 contains 16 residues. CDR3 coding DNA: TGTGCCTGGAGTGTGGTGGGACTAGCGGGATACAATGAGCAGTTCTTC. This translates into CAWSVVGLAGYNEQFF.

CDR3 region: CSVEESGRSSYEQYF. The CDR3 coding sequence is TGCAGCGTTGAAGAAAGCGGGAGGAGCTCCTACGAGCAGTACTTC. The J gene is TRBJ2-5, the V gene TRBV29-1; TRBD2 agrees at 9 bases. The J call is uncertain, as TRBJ2-7 better fits the DNA end. This CDR3 region has 15 residues. CDR1 is SQVTM, CDR2 ANQGSEA, per germline.

Turning to this clone: The limits of the CDR3 on the DNA are not certain, so only TCRdb's listed CDR3 is given. The genes are TRBV28 and TRBJ2-7; the D call in the table, TRBD2, was not verified against the DNA. The germline V gene has CDR1 MDHEN and CDR2 SYDVKM. The CDR3 has 15 residues if both end residues are counted. The CDR3 loop is CASSSSGLAGYEQYF.

The chain is built from TRBV5-4 and TRBJ2-7; 8 bases map to TRBD1. V gave up 5 bases and J gave up 5 bases; unmatched junction bases: 9. The V gene's germline CDR1 is SGHNT and CDR2 YYREEE (reference sequence). This CDR3 has 14 amino acids. For the CDR3, the DNA is TGTGCCAGCAGTCCTCGGGGACAGGAGGACGAGCAGTACTTC. This translates into CASSPRGQEDEQYF.

This chain uses TRBV2 with TRBJ2-5; D is uncertain. The DNA end favors TRBJ2-7, so the J call may be wrong. There are 11 residues in the CDR3. Germline V lookup: CDR1 SNHLY, CDR2 FYNNEI. CDR3 region: CASSAGYEQYF. CDR3 in DNA: TGTGCCAGCAGTGCCGGGTACGAGCAGTACTTC.

The chain recombines TRBV29-1 with TRBJ2-7, with 10 bases fitting TRBD2. Germline CDR1 and CDR2: SQVTM and ANQGSEA. The V segment lost 8 bases and the J segment 3 bases; nucleotides outside the gene matches: 7. The CDR3 spans 13 residues. CDR3 sequence (DNA): TGCAGCTATAAAGCGGGAGGGGTCTACGAGCAGTACTTC. Protein product: CSYKAGGVYEQYF.